The 14 T cell receptor beta chains reported below all come from one sample, sequenced in a study of post-analysis software for immune sequencing data. No antigen is known for these receptors. Study-wide points: Comparison of patients with controls showed roughly five TRBV segments more frequent in patients, TRBV5-6, TRBV5-1 and TRBV20-1 among them.

Unique molecular identifiers tagged the TCR beta cDNA libraries. Each CDR3 protein is one row after TCRdb ran MiXCR on the PCR reads. The sample yields about 460,000 distinct CDR3 sequences, around 40% seen once. The sequencing input was blood. These receptors all stem from a girl between 10 and 17 years old with multiple sclerosis.

The V and J genes are TRBV27 and TRBJ2-7; D is unclear. The germline CDR1 and CDR2 sequences are MNHEY and SMNVEV (reference sequence). CDR3 length: 16 amino acids. V shed 4 bases and J shed 2 bases, with 18 bases lying between them. The CDR3 sequence is CASSSPTRNRPYEQYF. For the CDR3, the DNA is TGTGCCAGCAGTTCACCTACCCGGAACAGACCCTACGAGCAGTACTTC.

This clonotype has more than one count but fewer than ten. CDR3 loop: CASSLGTSAFSYEQYF. As DNA, the CDR3 is TGTGCCAGCAGCTTGGGGACTAGCGCCTTCTCCTACGAGCAGTACTTC. The V gene is TRBV7-9, the J gene TRBJ2-7; 10 bases are a match to TRBD2. Per germline, CDR1 SEHNR and CDR2 FQNEAQ (reference sequence). Unmatched junction bases numbered 5, after V lost 3 bases and J lost 0 bases. This CDR3 region has 16 residues.

This clonotype has more than one count but fewer than ten. This chain links TRBV20-1 with TRBJ2-4, with D perhaps being TRBD1 or TRBD2 (5 bases each). The length of the CDR3 is 17 residues. The V end lost 1 base, the J end lost 0 bases, and 16 bases lay between the germline ends. Germline V gene data show CDR1 as DFQATT and CDR2 as SNEGSKA (reference sequence). This CDR3 is CSARGSDGGIAKNIQYF. CDR3 DNA: TGCAGTGCTAGAGGTTCGGATGGGGGTATAGCCAAAAACATTCAGTACTTC.

V and J are TRBV6-1 and TRBJ2-5; the match to TRBD2 covers 14 bases. The DNA end is a closer match to TRBJ2-7, so the J assignment may be wrong. The germline V gene encodes CDR1 MNHNS and CDR2 SASEGT. This CDR3 spans 19 amino acids. The CDR3 here is CASSDPTSGRAGGSYEQYF. CDR3 DNA: TGTGCCAGCAGTGACCCGACTAGCGGGAGGGCGGGAGGATCCTACGAGCAGTACTTC.

V and J are TRBV6-1 and TRBJ2-2; D possibly matches TRBD1 or TRBD2 (5 bases each). The CDR3 has 13 amino acids. V lost 8 bases to trimming and J lost 7 bases, with 14 bases between them. The germline V gene encodes CDR1 MNHNS and CDR2 SASEGT. The CDR3 region is CASGVGELGELFF. The CDR3 nucleotides are TGTGCCAGCGGGGTGGGGGAACTCGGGGAGCTGTTTTTT.

The J gene is TRBJ2-5, the V gene TRBV7-9; D is undetermined. The J call is uncertain, as TRBJ2-7 better fits the DNA end. Per germline, CDR1 SEHNR and CDR2 FQNEAQ (reference sequence). The CDR3 extends over 14 amino acids. The CDR3 DNA reads as TGTGCCAGCAGCTTAGTAGGATGGGGAACCGAGCAGTACTTC. Encoded protein: CASSLVGWGTEQYF.

A few counts support this clonotype. The chain joins TRBV20-1 to TRBJ1-1; D may be TRBD1 (5 bases). Germline CDR1 is DFQATT and CDR2 is SNEGSKA (reference sequence). The CDR3 runs to 14 residues. Trimming shortened V by 6 bases and J by 3 bases, and 17 bases separated the two germline ends. Here the CDR3 reads CSASPVRDDTEAFF. The CDR3 nucleotides are TGCAGTGCCAGCCCGGTCAGGGACGACACTGAAGCTTTCTTT.

This chain uses TRBV20-1 with TRBJ2-1; 7 positions match TRBD2. This CDR3 is 14 amino acids long. V lost 4 bases and J lost 4; bases outside the gene matches: 7. Germline V gives CDR1 DFQATT, CDR2 SNEGSKA (reference sequence). The CDR3 bases are TGCAGTGCTACCGGGACTAACACTTACAATGAGCAGTTCTTC. This encodes CSATGTNTYNEQFF.

The chain carries TRBV7-2 and TRBJ1-2; a possible D gene is TRBD1 (5 bases). The V gene lost 10 bases and the J gene lost 4 bases, with 13 bases spanning the gap. The CDR3 sequence is 12 residues long. Germline values: CDR1 SGHTA, CDR2 FQGNSA. This CDR3 is CATRGAGYGYTF. The CDR3 bases are TGTGCCACCCGAGGGGCGGGCTATGGCTACACCTTC.

This clonotype was seen a few times. The chain uses TRBV28 and TRBJ2-5, with D perhaps TRBD1 (6 bases). Germline V gene lookup returns CDR1 MDHEN and CDR2 SYDVKM. CDR3 length equals 15 residues. V was clipped by 5 bases and J by 5 bases, with 18 bases between them. CDR3 protein: CASSPPTRRGETQYF. The CDR3 DNA sequence: TGTGCCAGCAGTCCCCCGACCCGAAGGGGGGAGACCCAGTACTTC.

CDR3: CASSPLTGTSNTEAFF. In nucleotides, the CDR3 is TGTGCCAGCAGCCCTCTCACCGGGACATCGAACACTGAAGCTTTCTTT. The rearrangement links TRBV7-9 to TRBJ1-1; tentatively, D is TRBD1 (6 bases). CDR3 length equals 16 residues. Germline CDR1 reads SEHNR; CDR2 reads FQNEAQ (reference sequence). Deletions cut 5 bases from V and 1 base from J, with 17 bases between.

The gene calls are TRBV20-1 and TRBJ2-1; D possibly uses TRBD1 or TRBD2 (5 bases each). The length of the CDR3 is 13 residues. Germline-derived CDR1 and CDR2 are DFQATT and SNEGSKA (reference sequence). The V and J ends lost 4 bases and 3 bases respectively, with 10 bases between them. The CDR3 sequence: CSATEGIYNEQFF. In DNA form, the CDR3 reads TGCAGTGCTACTGAGGGGATCTACAATGAGCAGTTCTTC.

The chain combines TRBV28 with TRBJ2-1, with TRBD1 matching over 8 bases. V lost 4 bases, J lost 10 bases, and 18 bases stayed unmatched. Germline V gives CDR1 MDHEN, CDR2 SYDVKM. This CDR3 is 17 amino acids long. CDR3 sequence reads: CASSSLLPWTGPYEQFF. The CDR3 nucleotides read TGTGCCAGCAGTTCCCTCCTCCCCTGGACAGGGCCCTACGAGCAGTTCTTC.

The table lists this clonotype with a few counts. The chain is built from TRBV20-1 and TRBJ2-1; 10 bases agree with TRBD2. V was clipped by 4 bases and J by 2 bases; unmatched bases: 8. The CDR3 runs to 16 residues. Germline CDR1 and CDR2: DFQATT and SNEGSKA (reference sequence). This CDR3 is CSATGTSEYTYNEQFF. Written as DNA, the CDR3 is TGCAGTGCTACCGGGACTAGCGAATATACCTACAATGAGCAGTTCTTC.